This T cell receptor (beta chain) was captured in a study of shared T cell receptors in the human thymus. Repertoires were generated with immunoSEQ multiplex PCR, while TCRdb's copy carries only in-frame clones and drops some. The sample yields over 65,000 clones, about 95% seen once. Germline loops: CDR1 SGHDT, CDR2 YYEEEE. V trimming: 4 bases; J trimming: 0 bases; junction bases outside the gene matches: 7. The CDR3 consists of 15 residues. The sequencing input was thymocytes. The TCR comes from a human donor. The rearrangement joins TRBV5-6 to TRBJ2-7, with 7 bases fitting TRBD1. The CDR3 sequence: CASSPKTGSSYEQYF. The CDR3 nucleotides are TGTGCCAGCAGCCCCAAGACAGGGAGCTCCTACGAGCAGTACTTC.